The 14 T cell receptor beta chains below come from one sample, sequenced in a study of T cells of healthy individuals. Using its own MiXCR run on the 5' RACE reads, TCRdb lists one record per CDR3 protein. The sample shows under 70,000 distinct CDR3 sequences, 14% to 15% of them seen only once. The receptor source for this set is a human donor in good health.

In this sample, this clonotype turned up many times. The chain carries TRBV29-1 and TRBJ2-5, with unresolved D. V was pared by 3 bases and J by 1 base, with 9 bases between. Germline loops: CDR1 SQVTM, CDR2 ANQGSEA. This CDR3 region has 13 residues. The CDR3 nucleotides read TGCAGCGTTGAGGCAGACCCCCAAGAGACCCAGTACTTC. This encodes CSVEADPQETQYF. The full variable domain, in which reference TRBV29-1 and TRBJ2-5 provide the parts outside the CDR3, is SAVISQKPSRDICQRGTSLTIQCQVDSQVTMMFWYRQQPGQSLTLIATANQGSEATYESGFVIDKFPISRPNLTFSTLTVSNMSPEDSSIYLCSVEADPQETQYFGPGTRLLVL.

This clonotype was found a few times. The chain carries TRBV6-6 and TRBJ1-5, with D maybe TRBD1 (6 bases). The V gene's germline CDR1 is MNHNY and CDR2 SVGAGI (reference sequence). V was trimmed by 6 bases and J by 5 bases, leaving 17 bases between them. There are 15 residues in the CDR3. This CDR3 is CASRTTDGGHQPQHF. The CDR3 DNA follows: TGTGCCAGCAGAACTACCGACGGGGGGCATCAGCCCCAGCATTTT.

This clonotype was observed many times. The chain has TRBV12-5 and TRBJ2-3, with TRBD1 as a possible D gene (5 bases). Germline V gene lookup returns CDR1 LGHNT and CDR2 FRNRAP. V was trimmed by 1 base and J by 4 bases, leaving 9 bases between them. The CDR3 extends over 14 amino acids. The CDR3 DNA follows: TGTGCTAGTGGTTTGGGTCAGGGTGCAGATACGCAGTATTTT. Protein sequence: CASGLGQGADTQYF.

The chain recombines TRBV6-2 or TRBV6-3 with TRBJ2-7; D possibly corresponds to TRBD2 (6 bases). Trimming left V 0 bases short and J 1 base short, with 10 bases between. The CDR3 is 15 amino acids. CDR1 is MNHEY and CDR2 is SVGEGT in the germline V gene. CDR3 loop: CASSYSNSGSYEQYF. DNA of the CDR3: TGTGCCAGCAGTTACTCGAACAGCGGGTCCTACGAGCAGTACTTC.

This clonotype was seen at least ten times. V and J are TRBV4-3 and TRBJ1-4; maybe TRBD1 (6 bases). V lost 0 bases and J lost 6, with 11 bases in between. Germline V CDR1 and CDR2: LGHNA, YSLEER. The CDR3 has 15 amino acids. The CDR3 sequence: CASSQDHGQYEKLFF. In nucleotides, the CDR3 is TGCGCCAGCAGCCAAGATCACGGACAGTATGAAAAACTGTTTTTT.

This clonotype was recorded a few times. The genes are TRBV5-1 and TRBJ1-4; D might be TRBD1 (6 bases). V dropped 0 bases and J dropped 6 bases, with 12 bases sitting between them. Germline assignment: CDR1 SGHRS and CDR2 YFSETQ. The CDR3 extends over 15 amino acids. The CDR3 coding sequence is TGCGCCAGCAGCTTGGATGGGGGCTCGGATGAAAAACTGTTTTTT. This sequence encodes CASSLDGGSDEKLFF.

Relative to its sample, this clonotype is large. The chain links TRBV20-1 to TRBJ2-1; maybe TRBD2 (5 bases). Trimming took 5 bases from V and 0 from J, leaving 8 bases between them. Germline values: CDR1 DFQATT, CDR2 SNEGSKA (reference sequence). This CDR3 region has 13 residues. The CDR3 nucleotides read TGCAGTGCTGAGGAGGACTCCTACAATGAGCAGTTCTTC. Translated: CSAEEDSYNEQFF.

This clonotype was seen a handful of times. This sequence joins TRBV5-1 and TRBJ2-1, with D tentatively TRBD2 (6 bases). V lost 7 bases to trimming and J lost 9 bases, with 17 bases between them. The CDR3 runs 13 residues. Germline CDR1 reads SGHRS; CDR2 reads YFSETQ. CDR3 residues: CASRASEEGEQFF. In DNA, the CDR3 is TGCGCCAGCCGGGCTAGCGAGGAGGGTGAGCAGTTCTTC. Complete variable domain (other parts from reference TRBV5-1 and TRBJ2-1): KAGVTQTPRYLIKTRGQQVTLSCSPISGHRSVSWYQQTPGQGLQFLFEYFSETQRNKGNFPGRFSGRQFSNSRSEMNVSTLELGDSALYLCASRASEEGEQFFGPGTRLTVL.

The chain recombines TRBV7-7 with TRBJ2-5; weak D call: TRBD1 (9 bases). The germline gives CDR1 SSHAT, CDR2 FNYEAQ (reference sequence). Trimming removed 2 bases at V and 4 bases at J, with 17 bases between. The CDR3 loop spans 16 amino acids. The CDR3 region has the DNA TGTGCCAGCAGCTTAAGCGGGGGACAGGGAAGAGAGACCCAGTACTTC. Residues: CASSLSGGQGRETQYF.

The V gene is TRBV7-2, the J gene TRBJ2-7, with 10 nucleotides matching TRBD2. The CDR3 has 15 residues. The V and J ends lost 5 bases and 6 bases, in that order; junction bases with no gene match: 10. Germline assignment: CDR1 SGHTA and CDR2 FQGNSA. The CDR3 protein is CASSPPSGRGGEQYF. The CDR3, as DNA: TGTGCCAGCAGCCCCCCTAGCGGGAGAGGCGGCGAGCAGTACTTC.

The table lists this clonotype with a few counts. The chain combines TRBV27 with TRBJ2-2; D uncertain. Germline V lookup: CDR1 MNHEY, CDR2 SMNVEV (reference sequence). V was trimmed by 3 bases and J by 1 base, leaving 9 bases between them. The CDR3 length is 15 residues. The CDR3 loop reads CASSLRWENTGELFF. The CDR3 DNA reads TGTGCCAGCAGTTTGAGGTGGGAGAACACCGGGGAGCTGTTTTTT.

This clonotype was recorded at least ten times. The genes are TRBV19 and TRBJ1-4, with D perhaps TRBD1 (5 bases). CDR3 length: 14 residues. With 11 bases removed from V and 1 base from J, the gap between germline ends came to 14 bases. Per germline, CDR1 LNHDA and CDR2 SQIVND (reference sequence). The CDR3: CAARGPQTNEKLFF. CDR3 sequence (DNA): TGTGCCGCCCGGGGCCCTCAAACTAATGAAAAACTGTTTTTT.

The chain couples TRBV9 to TRBJ2-5; 10 nucleotides line up with TRBD2. Germline V gene sequence: CDR1 SGDLS, CDR2 YYNGEE. With 2 bases clipped from V and 4 bases from J, the junction kept 5 bases outside the gene matches. This CDR3 spans 15 amino acids. The CDR3 loop reads CASSVSGGMGETQYF. CDR3 DNA sequence: TGTGCCAGCAGCGTTAGCGGGGGGATGGGAGAGACCCAGTACTTC.

This clonotype turned up a few times. The rearrangement links TRBV21-1 to TRBJ2-2; the listed D gene, TRBD1, was not tested against the DNA. TRBV21-1 is a recognized pseudogene. There are 14 residues in the CDR3. The DNA for the CDR3 is TGTGCCAGCAGCAAAGGACAGGGGCCCGGGGAGCTGTTTTTT. It yields the protein CASSKGQGPGELFF.